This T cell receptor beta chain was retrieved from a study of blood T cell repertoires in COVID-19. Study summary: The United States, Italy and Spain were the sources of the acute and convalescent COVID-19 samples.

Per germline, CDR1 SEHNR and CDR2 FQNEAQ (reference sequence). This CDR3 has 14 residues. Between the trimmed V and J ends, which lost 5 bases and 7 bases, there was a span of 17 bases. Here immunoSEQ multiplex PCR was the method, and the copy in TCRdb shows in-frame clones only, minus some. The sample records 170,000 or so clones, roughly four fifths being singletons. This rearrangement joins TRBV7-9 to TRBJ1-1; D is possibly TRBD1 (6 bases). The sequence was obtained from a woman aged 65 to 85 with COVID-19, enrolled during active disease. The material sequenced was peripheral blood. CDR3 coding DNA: TGTGCCAGCAGCATAAAAAGGACAGTAGTTGAAGCTTTCTTT. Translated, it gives CASSIKRTVVEAFF. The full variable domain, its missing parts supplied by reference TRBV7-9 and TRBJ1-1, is DTGVSQNPRHKITKRGQNVTFRCDPISEHNRLYWYRQTLGQGPEFLTYFQNEAQLEKSRLLSDRFSAERPKGSFSTLEIQRTEQGDSAMYLCASSIKRTVVEAFFGQGTRLTVV.